The 27 T cell receptor beta chains below come from one sample, sequenced in a study of cytomegalovirus exposure and HLA in healthy donors. PCR involved 60 Vbeta and 13 Jbeta primers. Assay: immunoSEQ multiplex PCR; the TCRdb copy retains only in-frame clones and omits some. The sample holds 150,000 or so clones, 75% to 90% seen once. The specimen was PBMCs. These receptors all stem from a male donor in good health and CMV-seropositive.

The chain has TRBV7-9 and TRBJ2-5, with TRBD1 matching over 9 bases. The V gene end was trimmed by 5 bases and the J gene end by 4 bases; junction bases not matched to a gene: 5. This CDR3 spans 14 amino acids. Per the germline V gene, CDR1 is SEHNR and CDR2 is FQNEAQ (reference sequence). The CDR3 reads CASSAGQGRETQYF. The CDR3 region has the DNA TGTGCCAGCAGCGCGGGACAGGGTCGAGAGACCCAGTACTTC.

The chain combines TRBV6-1 with TRBJ2-5, with TRBD1 as a possible D gene (6 bases). The CDR3 is 14 amino acids. V was shortened by 8 bases and J by 5 bases, with 18 bases between the two germline ends. Germline CDR1 and CDR2: MNHNS and SASEGT. The CDR3 DNA is TGTGCCAGCCGTTCAGGGGCACGCGCGGAGACCCAGTACTTC. It is translated as CASRSGARAETQYF.

CDR3 loop: CASERVSSGNTDTQYF. The CDR3 DNA sequence: TGTGCCAGCGAGCGGGTATCTAGCGGGAACACAGATACGCAGTATTTT. The rearrangement uses TRBV11-3 and TRBJ2-3, with 9 bases lining up with TRBD2. The V gene's germline CDR1 is SGHNT and CDR2 YENEEA. The CDR3 loop spans 16 amino acids. Germline trimming cut 8 bases from V and 2 bases from J; bases unmatched to any gene: 11.

This clone was seen a handful of times. Other nucleotide sequences from this sample produce the same CDR3. The rearrangement links TRBV5-4 to TRBJ2-5, with TRBD1 matching 9 bases. Germline V lookup: CDR1 SGHNT, CDR2 YYREEE (reference sequence). The CDR3 covers 14 residues. The junction had 2 bases not matched to a gene; V was cut back by 2 bases and J by 3 bases. The CDR3, as DNA: TGTGCCAGCAGCTTACAGGGGGCAGAAGAGACCCAGTACTTC. As protein: CASSLQGAEETQYF.

This clone was counted once. The chain carries TRBV4-1 and TRBJ2-7; D ambiguous. Trimming took off 1 base at V and 0 bases at J, with 10 bases between the two ends. From germline, CDR1 is MGHRA and CDR2 YSYEKL. The CDR3 extends over 15 amino acids. The CDR3 loop reads CASSQGRSSSYEQYF. The CDR3 region has the DNA TGCGCCAGCAGCCAAGGCAGGTCCAGCTCCTACGAGCAGTACTTC.

J is TRBJ1-1 and V is TRBV7-3; TRBD1 matches 7 bases. This CDR3 has 15 amino acids. The V segment lost 2 bases and the J segment 4 bases; nucleotides outside the gene matches: 7. Germline values: CDR1 SGHTA, CDR2 FQGTGA. CDR3 DNA: TGTGCCAGCAGCTTATCGCCGACAGGGAGCACTGAAGCTTTCTTT. Amino acid sequence: CASSLSPTGSTEAFF.

The gene calls are TRBV6-5 and TRBJ1-5; 7 bases fit TRBD1. Germline lookup yields CDR1 MNHEY and CDR2 SVGAGI. V trimming: 4 bases; J trimming: 7 bases; junction bases outside the gene matches: 7. This CDR3 has 14 amino acids. Here the CDR3 reads CASSSTGAFQPQHF. The CDR3 nucleotides read TGTGCCAGCAGTTCAACAGGGGCTTTCCAGCCCCAGCATTTT.

This chain connects TRBV4-1 to TRBJ2-2; 10 bases agree with TRBD1. In germline, CDR1 is MGHRA, CDR2 YSYEKL. After removal of 0 bases from V and 3 bases from J, the junction contained 13 bases not matched to a gene. This CDR3 is 20 amino acids long. CDR3 amino acids: CASSQDVRDRGFMDTGELFF. CDR3 nucleotide sequence: TGCGCCAGCAGCCAAGATGTTCGGGACAGGGGATTTATGGACACCGGGGAGCTGTTTTTT.

CDR3 region: CASSWQGVDEQYF. The CDR3 DNA is TGTGCCAGCAGCTGGCAGGGGGTGGACGAGCAGTACTTC. This chain uses TRBV7-9 with TRBJ2-7; TRBD1 matches 7 bases. The CDR3 runs 13 residues. The germline CDR1 and CDR2 sequences are SEHNR and FQNEAQ (reference sequence). The J segment lost 5 bases and the V segment lost 4 bases, leaving 5 bases of the junction unmatched. Full variable domain (remainder filled in from reference TRBV7-9 and TRBJ2-7): DTGVSQNPRHKITKRGQNVTFRCDPISEHNRLYWYRQTLGQGPEFLTYFQNEAQLEKSRLLSDRFSAERPKGSFSTLEIQRTEQGDSAMYLCASSWQGVDEQYFGPGTRLTVT.

The gene calls are TRBV27 and TRBJ1-5; 9 bases match TRBD1. V gave up 4 bases and J gave up 4 bases; unmatched junction bases: 2. CDR1 MNHEY and CDR2 SMNVEV come from the germline V gene (reference sequence). The CDR3 extends over 14 amino acids. The CDR3 nucleotides read TGTGCCAGCAGTTCCGGACAGGGGAATCAGCCCCAGCATTTT. It translates to CASSSGQGNQPQHF.

The J gene is TRBJ2-1, the V gene TRBV5-4, with 11 bases identical to TRBD2. The CDR3 length is 17 residues. Germline V gives CDR1 SGHNT, CDR2 YYREEE (reference sequence). J lost 0 bases, V lost 1 base, and 3 bases had no gene match. CDR3 coding DNA: TGTGCCAGCAGCTTGTTGGGACTAGCGGACTCCTACAATGAGCAGTTCTTC. Translation: CASSLLGLADSYNEQFF.

The CDR3 loop reads CSVGNIRGRVYGEQFF. The DNA of the CDR3 is TGCAGCGTTGGTAATATCCGCGGGAGAGTATACGGTGAGCAGTTCTTC. V gene TRBV29-1 combines with J gene TRBJ2-1, with 7 bases identical to TRBD2. After removal of 4 bases from V and 9 bases from J, the junction contained 18 bases not matched to a gene. CDR1 and CDR2 (germline): SQVTM, ANQGSEA. The CDR3 sequence is 16 residues long.

Of note for this clone: The junction departs from germline at one end; a sequencing error may be responsible. The rearrangement joins TRBV7-7 to TRBJ2-5; a weak D match, TRBD2 (5 bases). Per the germline V gene, CDR1 is SSHAT and CDR2 is FNYEAQ (reference sequence). The CDR3 sequence is 14 residues long. CDR3 in DNA: TGTGCTAGCAGCCCCGGGGAGATCCAAGAGACCCAGTACTTC. Protein sequence: CASSPGEIQETQYF.

The chain recombines TRBV19 with TRBJ2-7, with 9 positions matching TRBD2. CDR1 is LNHDA and CDR2 is SQIVND in the germline V gene (reference sequence). The CDR3 has 14 residues. Trimming took 3 bases from V and 2 from J; bases not matched to a gene: 2. DNA of the CDR3: TGTGCCAGTAGTATCCTAGCGGGGCCCTACGAGCAGTACTTC. Protein product: CASSILAGPYEQYF.

The genes are TRBV5-4 and TRBJ2-3; D perhaps matches TRBD2 (6 bases). V gave up 2 bases and J gave up 4 bases, with 11 bases separating them. The CDR3 runs 14 residues. Germline V gene lookup returns CDR1 SGHNT and CDR2 YYREEE (reference sequence). CDR3 nucleotides: TGTGCCAGCAGCTTAGCGGGTTTCGCAGATACGCAGTATTTT. This gives the protein CASSLAGFADTQYF.

This clone was detected only once. V and J are TRBV9 and TRBJ1-1; the D gene is possibly TRBD1 (5 bases). This CDR3 region has 15 residues. Germline CDR1 SGDLS, CDR2 YYNGEE. V gave up 0 bases and J gave up 2 bases, with 11 bases separating them. The CDR3 DNA sequence: TGTGCCAGCAGCGTAGCGGGCAGGGAAAACACTGAAGCTTTCTTT. It translates to CASSVAGRENTEAFF.

The chain recombines TRBV14 with TRBJ1-2; 10 bases agree with TRBD1. In germline, CDR1 is SGHDN, CDR2 FVKESK. The V segment lost 1 base and the J segment 7 bases; nucleotides outside the gene matches: 3. The CDR3 spans 14 residues. The chain's CDR3 is CASSQATGGSGYTF. CDR3 sequence (DNA): TGTGCCAGCAGCCAAGCGACAGGGGGCTCTGGCTACACCTTC.

The chain employs TRBV10-3 and TRBJ2-5; D possibly corresponds to TRBD2 (5 bases). Trimming left V 4 bases short and J 5 bases short, with 14 bases between. The CDR3 consists of 14 residues. The germline gives CDR1 ENHRY, CDR2 SYGVKD. This CDR3 reads CAISGPPRGETQYF. The CDR3 region has the DNA TGTGCCATCAGTGGGCCTCCTAGAGGGGAGACCCAGTACTTC.

This clone appeared a few times. The chain has TRBV7-3 and TRBJ2-5; D is perhaps TRBD2 (6 bases). This CDR3 is built from 14 residues. V shed 5 bases and J shed 7 bases, with 17 bases lying between them. CDR1 and CDR2 (germline): SGHTA, FQGTGA. The chain's CDR3 is CASSISGLGGTQYF. CDR3 nucleotides: TGTGCCAGCAGCATCTCGGGACTCGGGGGGACCCAGTACTTC.

V gene TRBV7-3 combines with J gene TRBJ2-3, with D perhaps TRBD1 (7 bases). Germline-derived CDR1 and CDR2 are SGHTA and FQGTGA. CDR3 size: 16 residues. The V gene lost 1 base and the J gene lost 2 bases, with 13 bases spanning the gap. CDR3 coding DNA: TGTGCCAGCAGCTTAATAGGGGGGACAGACACAGATACGCAGTATTTT. The encoded protein is CASSLIGGTDTDTQYF.

Only one count was recorded for this clone. The CDR3 sequence is CASSLDFTGELFF. For the CDR3, the DNA is TGCGCCAGCAGTCTAGACTTTACCGGGGAGCTGTTTTTT. The chain links TRBV23-1 to TRBJ2-2; the D is unclear. TRBV23-1 belongs to the ORF category, with a function that is uncertain. The CDR3 consists of 13 residues. Trimming cost V 4 bases and J 5 bases, with 8 bases left between them.

The J gene is TRBJ1-5, the V gene TRBV4-1; D unresolved. Germline lookup yields CDR1 MGHRA and CDR2 YSYEKL. The CDR3 spans 14 residues. Trimming removed 0 bases at V and 4 bases at J, with 7 bases between. The CDR3: CASSQETTNQPQHF. CDR3 in DNA: TGCGCCAGCAGCCAAGAGACGACAAATCAGCCCCAGCATTTT.

This clone turned up a few times. CDR3 sequence: CASVETGSDTEAFF. The CDR3 DNA follows: TGTGCCAGCGTCGAGACAGGGTCCGACACTGAAGCTTTCTTT. The gene calls are TRBV27 and TRBJ1-1; TRBD1 matches 7 bases. Germline V gives CDR1 MNHEY, CDR2 SMNVEV (reference sequence). This CDR3 is built from 14 residues. The junction had 9 bases not matched to a gene; V was cut back by 8 bases and J by 3 bases.

V is TRBV25-1 and J is TRBJ1-5; maybe TRBD1 (5 bases). The CDR3 is 15 residues long. V was shortened by 4 bases and J by 2 bases, with 12 bases between the two germline ends. The germline gives CDR1 MGHDK, CDR2 SYGVNS. The DNA for the CDR3 is TGTGCCAGCAGTGCCAAGGACATGGGCAATCAGCCCCAGCATTTT. Its translation: CASSAKDMGNQPQHF.

The J gene is TRBJ2-1, the V gene TRBV5-1; 7 bases are a match to TRBD1. The CDR3 is 18 amino acids. The V gene end was trimmed by 3 bases and the J gene end by 2 bases; junction bases not matched to a gene: 14. CDR1 is SGHRS, CDR2 YFSETQ, per germline. DNA for the CDR3: TGCGCCAGCAGCTGGATTGGATTTAGGACAGGTCCCTACAATGAGCAGTTCTTC. This gives the protein CASSWIGFRTGPYNEQFF.

The CDR3 DNA reads TGTGCCAGCAGCCAAGAGCGGTGGAATTATAATTCACCCCTCCACTTT. It specifies CASSQERWNYNSPLHF. The chain links TRBV4-2 to TRBJ1-6; D gene uncertain. From germline, CDR1 is LGHNA and CDR2 YNFKEQ. The CDR3 consists of 16 residues. V was cut by 0 bases and J by 4 bases, with 10 bases left in between.

The chain uses TRBV10-3 and TRBJ1-5; maybe TRBD1 (5 bases). This CDR3 contains 17 residues. CDR1 and CDR2 (germline): ENHRY, SYGVKD. Trimming pared 0 bases from V and 2 bases from J, leaving 14 bases between. Here the CDR3 reads CAISESGGGRGNQPQHF. CDR3 in DNA: TGTGCCATCAGTGAGTCCGGGGGGGGTCGGGGCAATCAGCCCCAGCATTTT.